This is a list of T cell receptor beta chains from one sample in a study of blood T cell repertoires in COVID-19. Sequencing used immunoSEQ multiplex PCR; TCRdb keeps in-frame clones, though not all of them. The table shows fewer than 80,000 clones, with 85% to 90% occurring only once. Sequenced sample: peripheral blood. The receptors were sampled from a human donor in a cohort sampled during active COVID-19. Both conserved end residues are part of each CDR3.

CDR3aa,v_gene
CASSIAGGRGYGYTF,TRBV19
CASSSTGLAGASNEQFF,TRBV13
CASSRRQSQNEQFF,TRBV18
CASSLEGQGGTQAFF,TRBV5-1
CASSRWTGGESSNEKLFF,TRBV7-9
CASSETAAAYNEQFF,TRBV25-1
CASSSQGATNEKLFF,TRBV5-4
CASSALAGGLTYEQFF,TRBV9
CATMGRTTSAEQFF,TRBV19
CASTEKDRVLRTDTQYF,TRBV2
CASSEQALATYNEQFF,TRBV10-1
CASSLTGGDEKLFF,TRBV28
CASSELAGGPEQYF,TRBV10-2
CASSLLVAGLGGELFF,TRBV7-9
CASSLTGGGPREQYF,TRBV7-2
CSVEGQGVPYEQYF,TRBV29-1
CASSEGRAGDYGYTF,TRBV2
CAVGPGVQETQYF,TRBV6-5
CASSEGQGIQPQHF,TRBV2
CAWSPMGGGTDTQYF,TRBV30
CASREAEAFF,TRBV7-9
CASSTRPWTGANEKLFF,TRBV19
CASSARRGDGYTF,TRBV5-4
CASSSSSYEQYF,TRBV2
CASSRTSAADTQYF,TRBV7-2
CASSSSGGVNTGELFF,TRBV11-2
CASSSDRGWADTQYF,TRBV7-2
CASTPDRNTGELFF,TRBV6-4
CASSAAKNEKLFF,TRBV5-4
CASSSGLSDTQYF,TRBV7-2
CASSVGGGGETQYF,TRBV9
CASSLEASGGIYGELFF,TRBV5-6
CASSEALGRAYEQYF,TRBV2
CATQGDHEQFF,TRBV24-1
CASSRTERSSPLHF,TRBV6-6
CASSQSGEQPQHF,TRBV3-1/TRBV3-2
CASSPGLERETQYF,TRBV18
CASSFGLAVVEEQFF,TRBV7-9
CASSQVPGTSGQETQYF,TRBV3-1/TRBV3-2
CASSQVSPGMGNTEAFF,TRBV3-1/TRBV3-2
CSVRSGTGSLNNYGYTF,TRBV29-1
CASSQESRHPYEQYF,TRBV3-1/TRBV3-2
CASRQTAAGELFF,TRBV27
CASSRRGTTGEQYF,TRBV5-6
CASRDHTSGGYEQYF,TRBV2
CASSTYTGELFF,TRBV7-2
CASGLSYNSPLHF,TRBV5-5
CASSLIETGARQYF,TRBV7-9
CASSSRRGGWNYGYTF,TRBV6-5
CASSFSRDRGNQPQHF,TRBV19
CASSQVLAGFNYGYTF,TRBV14
CASSPGTSNNEQFF,TRBV11-3
CASSLTTGTGNTIYF,TRBV5-1
CASTRDRYSNQPQHF,TRBV2
CASSPPRLADLDTQYF,TRBV7-9
CASSDSTGFYGYTF,TRBV6-1
CASSPRDYGDEQYF,TRBV18
CASSLAGTGPDTEAFF,TRBV7-8
CASSEARFYNEQFF,TRBV2